This T cell receptor (beta chain) was captured by sequencing in a study of Ad26.COV2.S vaccination and SARS-CoV-2 variants. Specified treatment: some 20 received Ad26.COV2.S at low or high dose, single or two shots; about 5 received placebo; per-sample allocation not given. Sampling happened 63 days after the first vaccine or placebo injection. TCRdb keeps only in-frame clones here, not all; method: immunoSEQ multiplex PCR. This table has about 420,000 clones, 88% appearing once. This CDR3 spans 13 amino acids. Looked up from germline, CDR1 is SGHTA and CDR2 is FQGNSA. Between the trimmed V and J ends, which lost 2 bases and 5 bases, there was a span of 9 bases. This clone appeared a single time.

The source was peripheral blood, collected in a trial of Ad26.COV2.S vaccine versus placebo. The J gene is TRBJ1-2, the V gene TRBV7-2; TRBD1 is a possible D gene (5 bases). The receptor was derived from a person between 18 and 59 years old who received the Ad26.COV2.S COVID-19 vaccine or a placebo. The CDR3 DNA reads as TGTGCCAGCAGCTTATACGGGGGTTATGGCTACACCTTC. Translated, it gives CASSLYGGYGYTF.